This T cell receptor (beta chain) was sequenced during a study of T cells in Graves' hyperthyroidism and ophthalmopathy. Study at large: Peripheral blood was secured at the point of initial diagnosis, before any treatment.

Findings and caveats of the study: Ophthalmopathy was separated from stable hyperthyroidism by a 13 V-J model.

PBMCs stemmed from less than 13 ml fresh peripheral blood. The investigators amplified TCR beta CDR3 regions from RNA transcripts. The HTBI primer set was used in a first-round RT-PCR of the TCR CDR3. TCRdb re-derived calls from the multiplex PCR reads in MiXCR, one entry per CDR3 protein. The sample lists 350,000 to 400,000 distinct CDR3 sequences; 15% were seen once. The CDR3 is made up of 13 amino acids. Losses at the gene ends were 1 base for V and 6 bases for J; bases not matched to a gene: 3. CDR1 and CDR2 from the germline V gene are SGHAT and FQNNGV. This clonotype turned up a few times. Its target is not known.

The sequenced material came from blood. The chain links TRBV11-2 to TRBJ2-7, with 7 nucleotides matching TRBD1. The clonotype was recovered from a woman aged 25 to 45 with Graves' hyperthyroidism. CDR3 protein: CASSLAPGGEQYF. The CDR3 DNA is TGTGCCAGCAGCTTAGCGCCAGGGGGCGAGCAGTACTTC.